Detailed here is one T cell receptor (beta chain). The table came from immunoSEQ multiplex PCR; TCRdb's copy has only in-frame clones and leaves some out. The sample has 95,000 to 150,000 clones; approximately 90% are singletons. This specimen comes from a study of radiotherapy plus CTLA-4 blockade in lung cancer. Across the study: The study recorded objective responses in around 18% of patients and disease control in 31%.

The CDR3 runs 15 residues. Germline CDR1 is SGHRS and CDR2 is YFSETQ. After removal of 0 bases from V and 7 bases from J, the junction contained 9 bases not matched to a gene. The V and J genes are TRBV5-1 and TRBJ2-7, with 8 bases identical to TRBD1. The source material was peripheral blood, sampled from a patient treated with radiotherapy plus ipilimumab. The source of this sequence is a human donor with non-small cell lung cancer that progressed on radiotherapy plus ipilimumab. CDR3 in DNA: TGCGCCAGCAGCTTGGACACCGGGACAGGACAGGAGCAGTACTTC. It is translated as CASSLDTGTGQEQYF.